Below, 11 T cell receptor beta chains from the same sample are listed, as sequenced in a study of T cell responses to AZD1222 COVID-19 vaccine (dated by TCRdb to the early 2020s). Library preparation employed the immunoSEQ multiplex PCR assay. TCRdb took over this immuneACCESS table, retaining in-frame rearrangements with V and J assigned. Such tables are incomplete; in checked studies, under half of the missing clones stem from an unresolved V gene, and the remainder is unexplained. The sample includes around 120,000 clones, with 92% observed a single time. Jointly, the top ten make up roughly 1.6% of the sample. What this sample's time point label stands for: about 28 days (+/-7) after the second vaccine dose. The sequenced sample was peripheral blood, obtained 28 days after the second AZD1222 dose. Every receptor here comes from an adult who received the AZD1222 COVID-19 vaccine.

The CDR3 spells CASSLGGRHTEAFF. The DNA of the CDR3 is TGTGCCAGCAGCCTCGGGGGGAGGCACACTGAAGCTTTCTTT. The chain employs TRBV27 and TRBJ1-1; tentative D call: TRBD1 (5 bases). Trimming stripped 6 bases from V and 3 bases from J, with 14 bases between. The CDR3 length is 14 residues. Germline CDR1 MNHEY, CDR2 SMNVEV (reference sequence).

The CDR3, as DNA: TGTGCCAGCAGTTTTCAGGGGGCTCGGGAGACCCAGTACTTC. Translated, it gives CASSFQGARETQYF. V and J are TRBV28 and TRBJ2-5; 8 nucleotides align to TRBD1. J was trimmed by 5 bases and V by 3 bases; bases with no gene match: 5. Germline V gene lookup returns CDR1 MDHEN and CDR2 SYDVKM. The CDR3 runs 14 residues.

This chain uses TRBV19 with TRBJ2-2; TRBD2 matches 10 bases. V lost 2 bases to trimming and J lost 6 bases; unmatched junction nucleotides: 15. The CDR3 extends over 19 amino acids. Per germline, CDR1 LNHDA and CDR2 SQIVND (reference sequence). The CDR3 DNA reads as TGTGCCAGTAGTATATATACCCCTAGCGGGAGCGGGCCCCCCGGGGAGCTGTTTTTT. Translated, it gives CASSIYTPSGSGPPGELFF.

This chain joins TRBV27 and TRBJ2-3; D remains unclear. The CDR3 sequence is 13 residues long. Germline V CDR1 and CDR2: MNHEY, SMNVEV (reference sequence). Trimming removed 1 base from V and 2 bases from J, with 4 bases in between. CDR3 DNA: TGTGCCAGCAGTTTATATTACACAGATACGCAGTATTTT. It encodes CASSLYYTDTQYF.

V and J are TRBV5-1 and TRBJ2-5; 9 positions match TRBD2. From germline, CDR1 is SGHRS and CDR2 YFSETQ. J gave up 4 bases and V 4 bases, and 11 bases lay outside the gene matches. The CDR3 runs to 16 residues. The DNA for the CDR3 is TGCGCCAGCAGCCGTAACGTAGCGGGAGAGCTAGAGACCCAGTACTTC. Protein: CASSRNVAGELETQYF. The entire variable domain, with the rest obtained from reference TRBV5-1 and TRBJ2-5, is as follows: KAGVTQTPRYLIKTRGQQVTLSCSPISGHRSVSWYQQTPGQGLQFLFEYFSETQRNKGNFPGRFSGRQFSNSRSEMNVSTLELGDSALYLCASSRNVAGELETQYFGPGTRLLVL.

This clone was seen only once. The genes are TRBV28 and TRBJ1-2; D is unclear. Trimming shortened V by 5 bases and J by 5 bases, and 18 bases separated the two germline ends. CDR3 length: 15 amino acids. The germline CDR1 and CDR2 sequences are MDHEN and SYDVKM. The CDR3 loop is CASSTGTLVWYGYTF. As DNA, the CDR3 is TGTGCCAGCAGTACCGGAACGTTGGTTTGGTATGGCTACACCTTC.

This chain's CDR3 is CATSTGLADTQYF. CDR3 in DNA: TGTGCCACCTCAACCGGGCTCGCAGATACGCAGTATTTT. The chain couples TRBV19 to TRBJ2-3; D is unclear. The CDR3 spans 13 residues. In germline, CDR1 is LNHDA, CDR2 SQIVND (reference sequence). The V end lost 10 bases, the J end lost 4 bases, and 15 bases lay between the germline ends.

The chain joins TRBV12-3 or TRBV12-4 to TRBJ2-1, with 8 bases that match TRBD2. The ends lost 5 bases at V and 10 bases at J; junction bases unmatched: 7. The CDR3 consists of 13 residues. For the CDR3, the DNA is TGTGCCAGCAGTGTATCCACTAGCGGCGAGCAGTTCTTC. This gives the protein CASSVSTSGEQFF.

CDR3 loop: CASSLVQGRWKTNEKLFF. The CDR3 DNA is TGTGCCAGCAGTTTAGTCCAGGGGAGGTGGAAAACTAATGAAAAACTGTTTTTT. The rearrangement links TRBV27 to TRBJ1-4; D may be TRBD1 (6 bases). Germline CDR1 is MNHEY and CDR2 is SMNVEV (reference sequence). Trimming took off 2 bases at V and 1 base at J, with 17 bases between the two ends. This CDR3 spans 18 amino acids.

The chain joins TRBV7-6 to TRBJ2-7; D may correspond to TRBD1 or TRBD2 (7 bases each). The germline V gene encodes CDR1 SGHVS and CDR2 FNYEAQ. CDR3 length: 17 residues. V shed 3 bases and J shed 1 base, with 19 bases lying between them. In DNA, the CDR3 is TGTGCCAGCAGCTTCCAGGGGGGGAGAGACATATCCTACGAGCAGTACTTC. Its protein is CASSFQGGRDISYEQYF.

J is TRBJ2-2 and V is TRBV9; D is unresolved. CDR3 length: 14 residues. In germline, CDR1 is SGDLS, CDR2 YYNGEE. Trimming took 0 bases from V and 5 from J, leaving 8 bases between them. CDR3 sequence: CASSVGGSTGELFF. DNA for the CDR3: TGTGCCAGCAGCGTAGGGGGATCAACCGGGGAGCTGTTTTTT.